The clone carrying this T cell receptor (beta chain) was picked up many times. The V gene lost 0 bases and the J gene lost 2 bases, with 7 bases spanning the gap. This CDR3 contains 15 residues. Primers used in a second PCR of about 7 to 11 cycles were a sample-barcoded 5' primer and a J-beta primer mix. TCRdb passed the 5' RACE reads through MiXCR, listing each CDR3 protein once. This table has 650,000 or so distinct CDR3 sequences, around 52% appearing once. This sample was taken from a study of blood T cells in healthy people across ages. Individuals who donated were healthy Caucasians from Russia aged roughly 6 to 90.

The V gene is TRBV12-3 or TRBV12-4, the J gene TRBJ1-4; the D gene is possibly TRBD1 (5 bases). This sequence was found in a woman at least 80 years old in good health. Sequenced material: blood. The CDR3 bases are TGTGCCAGCAGTTTAGCTGGGGGGACTAATGAAAAACTGTTTTTT. Protein product: CASSLAGGTNEKLFF.